A single sample gave rise to the 15 T cell receptor beta chains below, sequenced in a study of identical twins. One entry per CDR3 protein, called by TCRdb with MiXCR from the 5' RACE reads. Of around 340,000 distinct CDR3 sequences in the sample, around 9.7% were seen once. The sample was naive T cells sorted from blood. These receptor sequences come from a woman between 50 and 59 years old in good health.

A few counts support this clonotype. This chain connects TRBV11-3 to TRBJ2-5; D ambiguous. The CDR3 loop spans 14 amino acids. Trimming cost V 4 bases and J 2 bases, with 11 bases left between them. CDR1 is SGHNT and CDR2 is YENEEA in the germline V gene. In nucleotides, the CDR3 is TGTGCCAGCAGCTCAGTGGTCGGACAAGAGACCCAGTACTTC. It is translated as CASSSVVGQETQYF.

The chain couples TRBV10-3 to TRBJ2-5, with D possibly matching TRBD1 (5 bases). The CDR3 has 13 residues. Germline lookup yields CDR1 ENHRY and CDR2 SYGVKD. The V end lost 5 bases, the J end lost 1 base, and 8 bases lay between the germline ends. The CDR3 spells CAISKDSQETQYF. The CDR3, as DNA: TGTGCCATCAGTAAAGACAGCCAAGAGACCCAGTACTTC.

This clonotype has more than one count but fewer than ten. The chain couples TRBV27 to TRBJ2-2; no clear D. From germline, CDR1 is MNHEY and CDR2 SMNVEV (reference sequence). The V gene lost 4 bases and the J gene lost 4 bases, with 4 bases spanning the gap. The CDR3 length is 12 residues. This CDR3 is CASSSTTGELFF. The CDR3 DNA is TGTGCCAGCAGTTCAACCACCGGGGAGCTGTTTTTT.

This clonotype was recorded a few times. This rearrangement joins TRBV20-1 to TRBJ1-6; D ambiguous. V dropped 2 bases and J dropped 10 bases, with 6 bases sitting between them. Looked up from germline, CDR1 is DFQATT and CDR2 is SNEGSKA (reference sequence). This CDR3 has 11 residues. CDR3 nucleotides: TGCAGTGCTAGATTTGGATCACCCCTCCACTTT. Translating gives CSARFGSPLHF.

This clonotype was detected a few times. The chain joins TRBV20-1 to TRBJ1-3; 10 bases map to TRBD1. The J segment lost 2 bases and the V segment lost 6 bases, leaving 4 bases of the junction unmatched. The CDR3 has 14 residues. CDR1 and CDR2 (germline): DFQATT, SNEGSKA (reference sequence). The CDR3 region has the DNA TGCAGTGCCTGGACAGGGGGGACTGGAAACACCATATATTTT. Its protein product is CSAWTGGTGNTIYF.

The rearrangement uses TRBV9 and TRBJ2-7; TRBD2 matches at 9 bases. The V gene's germline CDR1 is SGDLS and CDR2 YYNGEE. CDR3 length: 16 amino acids. Germline trimming cut 3 bases from V and 3 bases from J; bases unmatched to any gene: 10. CDR3 sequence: CASSAPGTSGCYEQYV. Written as DNA, the CDR3 is TGTGCCAGCAGCGCCCCGGGAACTAGCGGGTGCTACGAGCAGTACGTC.

This clonotype has a handful of counts. The J gene is TRBJ1-4, the V gene TRBV12-3 or TRBV12-4, with 11 nucleotides matching TRBD1. Trimming at V came to 3 bases and at J to 7 bases, leaving 7 bases not matched to a gene. This CDR3 has 16 residues. Here the CDR3 DNA reads TGTGCCAGCAGTTTTTGGACCGGGACAGGGGGTGAAAAACTGTTTTTT. Protein: CASSFWTGTGGEKLFF.

This chain connects TRBV19 to TRBJ2-3; no clear D gene. V was trimmed by 3 bases and J by 3 bases, leaving 7 bases between them. The CDR3 is 13 residues long. Looked up from germline, CDR1 is LNHDA and CDR2 is SQIVND (reference sequence). For the CDR3, the DNA is TGTGCCAGTAGTATTCCCCCTACAGATACGCAGTATTTT. Residues: CASSIPPTDTQYF.

A note on this clonotype: This may arise from a read error, as a much more abundant clone is one base away. The rearrangement joins TRBV3-1 to TRBJ2-7; 7 positions match TRBD1. V shed 5 bases and J 6 bases; nucleotides not matched to a gene: 10. CDR3 length: 14 residues. Per the germline V gene, CDR1 is LGHDT and CDR2 is YNNKEL (reference sequence). The CDR3 nucleotides are TGTGCCAGCAGCAAATGGGGACAGATAGGCGAGCAGTACTTC. Amino acids: CASSKWGQIGEQYF.

The rearrangement uses TRBV12-3 or TRBV12-4 and TRBJ2-2; 8 bases align to TRBD2. CDR3 length equals 16 residues. V was pared by 4 bases and J by 1 base, with 5 bases of the junction left unmatched. The DNA for the CDR3 is TGTGCCAGCAGTTCGGTTAGCGGGAAGAACACCGGGGAGCTGTTTTTT. Translating it yields CASSSVSGKNTGELFF.

This clonotype was observed a handful of times. V is TRBV10-3 and J is TRBJ2-3; 9 bases are shared with TRBD2. The CDR3 runs to 17 residues. The J segment lost 0 bases and the V segment lost 4 bases, leaving 8 bases of the junction unmatched. The germline CDR1 and CDR2 sequences are ENHRY and SYGVKD. The CDR3 protein is CAISAGGLAASTDTQYF. The CDR3 DNA is TGTGCCATCAGTGCGGGGGGACTAGCCGCTAGCACAGATACGCAGTATTTT.

This clonotype was recorded a few times. V and J are TRBV7-9 and TRBJ2-7, with 7 bases aligning to TRBD2. The V and J ends lost 4 bases and 1 base, in that order; junction bases with no gene match: 7. The CDR3 sequence is 15 residues long. Germline CDR1 reads SEHNR; CDR2 reads FQNEAQ (reference sequence). The CDR3 reads CASSSRTSGSYEQYF. Written as DNA, the CDR3 is TGTGCCAGCAGCTCTAGGACTAGTGGGTCCTACGAGCAGTACTTC.

This clonotype appeared a few times. The chain employs TRBV29-1 and TRBJ1-1; D is unresolved. V was clipped by 7 bases and J by 0 bases, with 15 bases between them. Germline V gives CDR1 SQVTM, CDR2 ANQGSEA. This CDR3 has 14 amino acids. The CDR3 region is CSAFPQMMNTEAFF. The DNA for the CDR3 is TGCAGCGCCTTTCCACAGATGATGAACACTGAAGCTTTCTTT.

This clonotype was seen many times. The chain employs TRBV2 and TRBJ2-1; 7 nucleotides agree with TRBD1. The CDR3 is 15 residues long. After removal of 5 bases from V and 3 bases from J, the junction contained 7 bases not matched to a gene. The germline V gene encodes CDR1 SNHLY and CDR2 FYNNEI. CDR3 in amino acids: CASSPPGQSYNEQFF. For the CDR3, the DNA is TGTGCCAGCAGTCCCCCGGGACAGAGCTACAATGAGCAGTTCTTC.

V usage is TRBV12-3 or TRBV12-4 and J usage is TRBJ2-1, with 11 bases aligning to TRBD2. This CDR3 has 15 amino acids. V was pared by 7 bases and J by 6 bases, with 8 bases of the junction left unmatched. The CDR3 coding sequence is TGTGCCAGCATTCCGACTAGCGGGATAGGCAATGAGCAGTTCTTC. Encoded protein: CASIPTSGIGNEQFF.